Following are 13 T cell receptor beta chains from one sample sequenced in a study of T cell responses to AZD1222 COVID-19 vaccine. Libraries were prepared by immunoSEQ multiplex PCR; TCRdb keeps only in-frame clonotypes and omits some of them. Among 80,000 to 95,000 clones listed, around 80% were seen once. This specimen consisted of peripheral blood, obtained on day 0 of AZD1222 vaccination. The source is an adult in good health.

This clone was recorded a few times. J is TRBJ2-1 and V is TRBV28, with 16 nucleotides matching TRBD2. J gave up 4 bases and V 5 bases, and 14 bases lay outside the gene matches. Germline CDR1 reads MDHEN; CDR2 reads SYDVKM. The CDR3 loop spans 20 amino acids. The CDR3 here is CASSPLPGLAGGPGYNEQFF. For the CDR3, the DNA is TGTGCCAGCAGTCCCCTACCGGGACTAGCGGGAGGGCCAGGGTACAATGAGCAGTTCTTC.

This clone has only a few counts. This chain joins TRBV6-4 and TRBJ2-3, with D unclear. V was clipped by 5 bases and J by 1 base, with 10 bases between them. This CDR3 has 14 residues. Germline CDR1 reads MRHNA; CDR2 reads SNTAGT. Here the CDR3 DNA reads TGTGCCAGCAGTCAGGAATTTGGCACAGATACGCAGTATTTT. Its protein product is CASSQEFGTDTQYF.

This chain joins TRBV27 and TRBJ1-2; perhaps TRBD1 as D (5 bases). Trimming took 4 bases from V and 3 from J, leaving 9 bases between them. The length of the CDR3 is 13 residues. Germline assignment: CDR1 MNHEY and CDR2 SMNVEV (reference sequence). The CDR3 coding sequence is TGTGCCAGCAGTTGGGGACGTTACTATGGCTACACCTTC. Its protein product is CASSWGRYYGYTF.

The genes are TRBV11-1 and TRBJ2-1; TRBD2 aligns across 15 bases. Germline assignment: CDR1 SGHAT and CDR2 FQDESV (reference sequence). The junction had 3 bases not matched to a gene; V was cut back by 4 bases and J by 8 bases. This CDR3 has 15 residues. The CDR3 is CASSSRTSGRDEQFF. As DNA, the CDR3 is TGTGCCAGCAGCTCCAGGACTAGCGGGAGGGATGAGCAGTTCTTC.

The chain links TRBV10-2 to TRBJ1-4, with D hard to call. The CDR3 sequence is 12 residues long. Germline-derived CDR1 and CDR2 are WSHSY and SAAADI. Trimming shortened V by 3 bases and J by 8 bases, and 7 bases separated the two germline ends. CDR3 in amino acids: CASSELGEKLFF. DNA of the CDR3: TGCGCCAGCAGTGAATTAGGGGAAAAACTGTTTTTT.

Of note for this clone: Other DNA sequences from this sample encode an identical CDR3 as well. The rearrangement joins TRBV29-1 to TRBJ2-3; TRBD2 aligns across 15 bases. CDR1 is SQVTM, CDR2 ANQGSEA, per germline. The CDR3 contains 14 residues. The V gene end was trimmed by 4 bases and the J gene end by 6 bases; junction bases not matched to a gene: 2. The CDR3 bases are TGCAGCGTTGCAGGACTAGCGGGAGGGGATACGCAGTATTTT. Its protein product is CSVAGLAGGDTQYF.

CDR3 residues: CASSPRTDTQYF. CDR3 DNA sequence: TGTGCCAGCAGCCCACGAACAGATACGCAGTATTTT. V gene TRBV6-2 or TRBV6-3 combines with J gene TRBJ2-3; no clear D gene. V was cut by 6 bases and J by 3 bases, with 7 bases left in between. Germline values: CDR1 MNHEY, CDR2 SVGEGT. The CDR3 extends over 12 amino acids.

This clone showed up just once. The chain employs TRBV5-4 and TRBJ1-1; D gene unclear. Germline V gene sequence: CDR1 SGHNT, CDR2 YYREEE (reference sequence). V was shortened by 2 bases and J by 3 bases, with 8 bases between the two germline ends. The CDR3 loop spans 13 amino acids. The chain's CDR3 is CASSFRTDTEAFF. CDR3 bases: TGTGCCAGCAGCTTTCGAACTGACACTGAAGCTTTCTTT.

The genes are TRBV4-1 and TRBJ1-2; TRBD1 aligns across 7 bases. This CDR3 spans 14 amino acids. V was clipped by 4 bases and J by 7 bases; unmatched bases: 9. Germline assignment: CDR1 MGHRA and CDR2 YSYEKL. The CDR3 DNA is TGCGCCAGCAGCCCGACAGGGCCGGGAGGTGGCTACACCTTC. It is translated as CASSPTGPGGGYTF.

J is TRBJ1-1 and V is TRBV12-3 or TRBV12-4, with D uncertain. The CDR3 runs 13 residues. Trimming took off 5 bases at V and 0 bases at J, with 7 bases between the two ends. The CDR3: CASSELMNTEAFF. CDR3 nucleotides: TGTGCCAGCAGTGAGTTAATGAACACTGAAGCTTTCTTT.

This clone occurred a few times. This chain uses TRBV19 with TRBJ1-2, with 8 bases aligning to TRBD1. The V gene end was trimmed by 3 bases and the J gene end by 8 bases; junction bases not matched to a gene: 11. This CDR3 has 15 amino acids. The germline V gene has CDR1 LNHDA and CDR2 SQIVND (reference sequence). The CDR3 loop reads CASSILAGGIEGYTF. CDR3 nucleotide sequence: TGTGCCAGTAGTATTTTGGCAGGGGGCATCGAGGGCTACACCTTC.

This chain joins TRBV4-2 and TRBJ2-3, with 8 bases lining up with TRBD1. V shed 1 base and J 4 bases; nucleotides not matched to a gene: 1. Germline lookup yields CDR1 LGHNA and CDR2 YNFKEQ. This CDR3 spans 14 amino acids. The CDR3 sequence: CASSQGTGPDTQYF. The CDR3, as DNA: TGTGCCAGCAGCCAAGGGACAGGGCCAGATACGCAGTATTTT.

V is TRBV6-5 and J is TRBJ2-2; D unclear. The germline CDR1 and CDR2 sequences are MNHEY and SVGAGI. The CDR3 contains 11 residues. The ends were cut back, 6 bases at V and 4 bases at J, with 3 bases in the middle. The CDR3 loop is CASSSTGELFF. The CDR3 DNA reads TGTGCCAGCAGCAGCACCGGGGAGCTGTTTTTT.